These T cell receptor beta chains were read from a single sample in a study of response to subunit inactivated influenza vaccine. TCRdb re-derived calls from the RT-PCR reads in MiXCR, one entry per CDR3 protein. The data contain 450,000 to 600,000 distinct CDR3 sequences, 7.5% to 8.5% of them singletons. Specimen: PBMCs from blood, collected less than 30 months after vaccination. The receptors here all came from a man aged 50 to 69 who received an inactivated influenza vaccine. Both conserved end residues are part of each CDR3. Only part of the rows carry a size: once, few, many, or a class if the clone is expanded.

>.|TRBJ2-1|TRBV12-3/TRBV12-4
CASSPMTGRGNDEQFF
>.|TRBJ2-1|TRBV7-2
CASTLRAGEQFF
>.|TRBJ2-1|TRBV4-3
CASSHLGGFTGSDNNEQFF
>many|TRBJ2-5|TRBV7-8
CASSLVVRETQYF
>many|TRBJ1-4|TRBV28
CASSAFGRGYSTNEKLFF
>few|TRBJ1-2|TRBV7-2
CASSLGQGKGYTF
>.|TRBJ1-6|TRBV7-2
CASSLEAPLHF
>many|TRBJ2-7|TRBV5-6
CASSLLQGGFYEQYF
>few|TRBJ1-4|TRBV20-1
CSARDRGLGEKLFF
>few|TRBJ2-3|TRBV29-1
CSVEDLGGLAGTQYF
>few|TRBJ2-7|TRBV28
CATSLGSDSYEQYF
>many|TRBJ2-1|TRBV5-1
CASSPRTSGHYNEQFF
>.|TRBJ2-4|TRBV5-5
CASSFLRENIQYF
>.|TRBJ2-7|TRBV11-1
CASSLGSSAMYEQYF
>.|TRBJ1-2|TRBV10-3
CAISEGGNNYGYTF
>.|TRBJ2-1|TRBV6-1
CASSDLAGHNEQFF
>many|TRBJ2-1|TRBV10-3
CAISSPGQSYNEQFF
>.|TRBJ2-1|TRBV4-2
CASSQDRTVAGAHEQFF
>few|TRBJ2-5|TRBV10-3
CAISEAGGDKTQYF
>many|TRBJ1-4|TRBV6-2/TRBV6-3
CASSLNRGEKLFF
>.|TRBJ2-1|TRBV3-1
CACSQQMTGASYNEQFF
>few|TRBJ2-1|TRBV6-1
CASSKSSGTRPYNEQFF